These 18 T cell receptor beta chains came from one sample sequenced in a study of T cell responses to AZD1222 COVID-19 vaccine. Produced via immunoSEQ multiplex PCR; TCRdb's table is partial and in-frame only. The sample shows about 130,000 clones, about 90% of them seen only once. The source was peripheral blood, collected on day 0 of AZD1222 vaccination. The receptors were sampled from an adult in good health.

The chain employs TRBV19 and TRBJ1-3, with D hard to call. The CDR3 covers 11 residues. The germline gives CDR1 LNHDA, CDR2 SQIVND (reference sequence). In DNA form, the CDR3 reads TGTGGTGCGGCGACTGGAAACACCATATATTTT. It translates to CGAATGNTIYF.

The chain links TRBV20-1 to TRBJ1-1, with D perhaps matching TRBD1 (6 bases). CDR1 and CDR2 from the germline V gene are DFQATT and SNEGSKA (reference sequence). V was clipped by 6 bases and J by 5 bases, with 10 bases between them. The CDR3 consists of 11 residues. This chain's CDR3 is CSAHRVTEAFF. Here the CDR3 DNA reads TGCAGTGCCCACAGGGTGACTGAAGCTTTCTTT.

The chain is built from TRBV5-6 and TRBJ1-6; possibly TRBD1 for D (5 bases). The ends were cut back, 0 bases at V and 14 bases at J, with 21 bases in the middle. Germline lookup yields CDR1 SGHDT and CDR2 YYEEEE. The CDR3 loop spans 16 amino acids. The CDR3 DNA reads TGTGCCAGCAGCTTGGATCGGGGCGACTGGACTGGGGCCCTCCACTTT. Protein product: CASSLDRGDWTGALHF.

This chain links TRBV19 with TRBJ2-7; D perhaps matches TRBD2 (7 bases). CDR1 and CDR2 (germline): LNHDA, SQIVND (reference sequence). This CDR3 contains 16 residues. V dropped 1 base and J dropped 5 bases, with 18 bases sitting between them. The CDR3 sequence is CASSIVLRGPLHEQYF. The CDR3 nucleotides are TGTGCCAGTAGTATAGTCTTGCGGGGGCCACTCCACGAGCAGTACTTC.

This clone was counted between two and nine times. This chain uses TRBV11-2 with TRBJ1-3; D is undetermined. Trimming removed 0 bases from V and 7 bases from J, with 16 bases in between. The CDR3 runs 16 residues. Germline loops: CDR1 SGHAT, CDR2 FQNNGV. The CDR3 sequence: CASSLDRGGVWNTIYF. As DNA, the CDR3 is TGTGCCAGCAGCTTAGATCGAGGTGGAGTATGGAACACCATATATTTT.

This clone occurred once. The chain recombines TRBV28 with TRBJ1-3; D gene unclear. From germline, CDR1 is MDHEN and CDR2 SYDVKM. The CDR3 runs to 15 residues. Between the trimmed V and J ends, which lost 3 bases and 0 bases, there was a span of 9 bases. For the CDR3, the DNA is TGTGCCAGCAGTTTTTTGTCTAGCTCTGGAAACACCATATATTTT. Translation: CASSFLSSSGNTIYF.

Of note for this clone: At the DNA level, this CDR3 is encoded by other sequences in the same sample as well. This rearrangement joins TRBV5-5 to TRBJ1-1; D gene uncertain. Trimming left V 0 bases short and J 3 bases short, with 6 bases between. The germline V gene encodes CDR1 SGHKS and CDR2 YYEKEE (reference sequence). This CDR3 contains 13 residues. CDR3 sequence: CASSLGGDTEAFF. The CDR3 DNA reads as TGTGCCAGCAGCTTGGGGGGAGACACTGAAGCTTTCTTT.

The CDR3 loop reads CASSPWEGAFGEQYF. The CDR3 coding sequence is TGTGCCAGCAGCCCCTGGGAGGGGGCATTTGGGGAGCAGTACTTC. The genes are TRBV9 and TRBJ2-7; D possibly matches TRBD1 or TRBD2 (7 bases each). The V and J ends lost 4 bases and 7 bases respectively, with 21 bases between them. Germline loops: CDR1 SGDLS, CDR2 YYNGEE. The CDR3 length is 15 residues.

V is TRBV28 and J is TRBJ2-5; D remains ambiguous. The CDR3 contains 13 residues. The germline CDR1 and CDR2 sequences are MDHEN and SYDVKM. V gave up 5 bases and J gave up 2 bases, with 9 bases separating them. CDR3 DNA sequence: TGTGCCAGCAGTCCGAGGATGCAAGAGACCCAGTACTTC. It codes for CASSPRMQETQYF.

The chain combines TRBV13 with TRBJ2-5; D assignment may be TRBD1 or TRBD2 (6 bases each). Germline CDR1 reads PRHDT; CDR2 reads FYEKMQ (reference sequence). CDR3 length equals 15 residues. V gave up 5 bases and J gave up 2 bases, with 15 bases separating them. This chain's CDR3 is CASSRGTGVQETQYF. The DNA for the CDR3 is TGTGCCAGCAGCAGGGGGACTGGCGTTCAAGAGACCCAGTACTTC.

J is TRBJ2-7 and V is TRBV7-9; D call uncertain. The V gene's germline CDR1 is SEHNR and CDR2 FQNEAQ (reference sequence). CDR3 length equals 11 residues. With 1 base removed from V and 9 bases from J, the gap between germline ends came to 7 bases. CDR3 sequence (DNA): TGTGCCAGCAGCTTAGTCGCAAGGCAGTACTTC. It translates to CASSLVARQYF.

The chain recombines TRBV10-1 with TRBJ2-3, with 14 bases matching TRBD2. V was clipped by 0 bases and J by 1 base; unmatched bases: 3. The CDR3 contains 18 residues. In germline, CDR1 is WNHNN, CDR2 SYGVQD (reference sequence). In nucleotides, the CDR3 is TGCGCCAGCAGTGAGTCGAGGGGACTAGCGGGGGGCACAGATACGCAGTATTTT. This encodes CASSESRGLAGGTDTQYF.

The chain combines TRBV7-6 with TRBJ2-7; D assignment may be TRBD1 or TRBD2 (5 bases each). The germline V gene encodes CDR1 SGHVS and CDR2 FNYEAQ. The V end lost 7 bases, the J end lost 7 bases, and 17 bases lay between the germline ends. The CDR3 loop spans 13 amino acids. CDR3 region: CASTSSEGLEQYF. CDR3 coding DNA: TGTGCCAGCACGAGCTCAGAGGGGCTAGAGCAGTACTTC.

The gene calls are TRBV6-5 and TRBJ1-1; 7 bases match TRBD1. J gave up 11 bases and V 7 bases, and 7 bases lay outside the gene matches. This CDR3 spans 11 amino acids. Germline V gene sequence: CDR1 MNHEY, CDR2 SVGAGI. CDR3 loop: CASTDRDEAFF. CDR3 nucleotides: TGTGCCAGCACCGACAGGGATGAGGCTTTCTTT.

This sequence joins TRBV7-9 and TRBJ1-2; tentatively, D is TRBD1 (5 bases). Germline-derived CDR1 and CDR2 are SEHNR and FQNEAQ (reference sequence). This CDR3 comprises 13 residues. Trimming pared 5 bases from V and 9 bases from J, leaving 16 bases between. CDR3 sequence (DNA): TGTGCCAGCAGCCCAAAACCCGCAGGGAGCTACACCTTC. Translation: CASSPKPAGSYTF. The full variable domain, its missing parts supplied by reference TRBV7-9 and TRBJ1-2, is DTGVSQNPRHKITKRGQNVTFRCDPISEHNRLYWYRQTLGQGPEFLTYFQNEAQLEKSRLLSDRFSAERPKGSFSTLEIQRTEQGDSAMYLCASSPKPAGSYTFGSGTRLTVV.

This clone has a handful of counts. V is TRBV7-9 and J is TRBJ2-3; the match to TRBD2 covers 8 bases. V was clipped by 4 bases and J by 6 bases; unmatched bases: 15. This CDR3 is built from 17 residues. Germline V CDR1 and CDR2: SEHNR, FQNEAQ (reference sequence). The CDR3 is CASSSGRDSGIWDTQYF. The CDR3 bases are TGTGCCAGCAGCTCGGGTCGGGATAGCGGGATATGGGATACGCAGTATTTT.

The V and J genes are TRBV7-2 and TRBJ2-3, with 10 bases identical to TRBD1. Germline CDR1 is SGHTA and CDR2 is FQGNSA. The CDR3 is made up of 16 amino acids. V trimming: 6 bases; J trimming: 6 bases; junction bases outside the gene matches: 12. This CDR3 is CASSAGTGAWADTQYF. CDR3 DNA sequence: TGTGCCAGCAGTGCCGGGACAGGGGCTTGGGCGGATACGCAGTATTTT.

This clone appeared a single time. The DNA for the CDR3 is TGTGCCAGCAGTCTGGACAAAGGGGATTCACCCCTCCACTTT. Translation gives CASSLDKGDSPLHF. This chain links TRBV6-5 with TRBJ1-6; TRBD1 is a possible D gene (5 bases). Germline assignment: CDR1 MNHEY and CDR2 SVGAGI. V was shortened by 5 bases and J by 8 bases, with 13 bases between the two germline ends. The CDR3 runs to 14 residues.